This paragraph reports one TCR beta chain. Its antigen is unidentified. The record originates from a study of T-cell reconstitution after alpha-beta-depleted transplantation in children. Whole-study results and caveats: Certain patients had high TCRbeta diversity at day 60, and it came from recipient T cells and thymic progenitors that survived. Expanded graft clones numbering several hundred reportedly gave rise to alpha-beta T cells about two months after transplant. By one year post-transplant, T-cell counts and diversity largely arose from T cells that were newly produced.

A TCRbeta library incorporating unique molecular identifiers was prepared. MiXCR, run by TCRdb on the PCR reads, gives a single entry per CDR3 protein. The table lists approximately 1,000,000 distinct CDR3 sequences, about 29% of them singletons. The CDR3 sequence is 14 residues long. From germline, CDR1 is KGHSH and CDR2 LQKENI. Trimming pared 0 bases from V and 5 bases from J, leaving 7 bases between. V usage is TRBV18 and J usage is TRBJ2-2; D remains unclear. The receptor's source is a boy less than two years old who had a stem cell transplant for SCID, so the T cells may come from the graft donor. The sample was PBMCs, mostly from graft donor cells, taken 360 days after TCRalphabeta/CD19-depleted stem cell transplant. CDR3 sequence (DNA): TGTGCCAGCTCACCACCCGAGCGAACCGGGGAGCTGTTTTTT. Translated: CASSPPERTGELFF. The variable domain in full, with the rest retrieved from reference TRBV18 and TRBJ2-2, is NAGVMQNPRHLVRRRGQEARLRCSPMKGHSHVYWYRQLPEEGLKFMVYLQKENIIDESGMPKERFSAEFPKEGPSILRIQQVVRGDSAAYFCASSPPERTGELFFGEGSRLTVL.